A single sample is the source of the 7 T cell receptor beta chains below, sequenced in a study of PD-1 blockade in classical Hodgkin lymphoma. Generated by immunoSEQ multiplex PCR, the TCRdb table keeps only in-frame clones and is missing some. The sample lists about 31,000 clones, less than 90% occurring once. With no exception, relapse followed autologous stem cell transplantation in all patients, and brentuximab vedotin exposure varied. Isolation of CD4+ T cells from thawed PBMCs was performed by magnetic negative selection. The sequenced sample was CD4+ T cells from blood, obtained at baseline. The receptors shown here come from a human donor with classical Hodgkin lymphoma.

The count of this clone is one. This sequence joins TRBV7-2 and TRBJ1-3, with unresolved D. The V gene's germline CDR1 is SGHTA and CDR2 FQGNSA. This CDR3 comprises 15 residues. Trimming took 2 bases from V and 0 from J, leaving 8 bases between them. The CDR3 loop reads CASSLRRGSGNTIYF. The CDR3 DNA follows: TGTGCCAGCAGCTTACGGCGGGGCTCTGGAAACACCATATATTTT.

On this clone: At one end the junction does not follow the germline gene, possibly because of a read error. This chain links TRBV5-6 with TRBJ1-3; the D gene is possibly TRBD1 (5 bases). Germline CDR1 is SGHDT and CDR2 is YYEEEE. The CDR3 sequence is 14 residues long. The CDR3 bases are TGTGCCAGCAGCTTAGGGGAAATTGGATACACCATATATTTT. This translates into CASSLGEIGYTIYF. Using reference TRBV5-6 and TRBJ1-3 for the parts outside the CDR3, the full variable domain is DAGVTQSPTHLIKTRGQQVTLRCSPKSGHDTVSWYQQALGQGPQFIFQYYEEEERQRGNFPDRFSGHQFPNYSSELNVNALLLGDSALYLCASSLGEIGYTIYFGEGSWLTVV.

The chain couples TRBV19 to TRBJ1-5; D is uncertain. The CDR3 is 15 amino acids. Trimming shortened V by 7 bases and J by 2 bases, and 15 bases separated the two germline ends. Germline V gene sequence: CDR1 LNHDA, CDR2 SQIVND (reference sequence). CDR3 sequence (DNA): TGTGCCAGTAATACTCTGTCGGGAGGCAATCAGCCCCAGCATTTT. This sequence encodes CASNTLSGGNQPQHF. Drawing the rest from reference TRBV19 and TRBJ1-5, the complete variable domain is DGGITQSPKYLFRKEGQNVTLSCEQNLNHDAMYWYRQDPGQGLRLIYYSQIVNDFQKGDIAEGYSVSREKKESFPLTVTSAQKNPTAFYLCASNTLSGGNQPQHFGDGTRLSIL.

The chain is built from TRBV5-4 and TRBJ1-2, with D uncertain. Germline CDR1 is SGHNT and CDR2 is YYREEE (reference sequence). V was trimmed by 4 bases and J by 4 bases, leaving 8 bases between them. The CDR3 spans 12 residues. The DNA of the CDR3 is TGTGCCAGCAGCCCCGACACCTATGGCTACACCTTC. Encoded protein: CASSPDTYGYTF. The full variable domain, with the rest looked up from reference TRBV5-4 and TRBJ1-2, is ETGVTQSPTHLIKTRGQQVTLRCSSQSGHNTVSWYQQALGQGPQFIFQYYREEENGRGNFPPRFSGLQFPNYSSELNVNALELDDSALYLCASSPDTYGYTFGSGTRLTVV.

The chain employs TRBV5-5 and TRBJ2-7; 16 bases match TRBD2. The germline gives CDR1 SGHKS, CDR2 YYEKEE (reference sequence). This CDR3 has 18 residues. Losses at the gene ends were 3 bases for V and 7 bases for J; bases not matched to a gene: 13. CDR3 in amino acids: CASSWGLAGGWISREQYF. In DNA form, the CDR3 reads TGTGCCAGCAGCTGGGGACTAGCGGGAGGGTGGATCTCTAGGGAGCAGTACTTC.

V is TRBV2 and J is TRBJ2-7, with D unresolved. The germline CDR1 and CDR2 sequences are SNHLY and FYNNEI. This CDR3 is 11 amino acids long. The ends were cut back, 3 bases at V and 11 bases at J, with 11 bases in the middle. The CDR3 protein is CASSDLRAKYF. The CDR3 coding sequence is TGTGCCAGCAGTGACTTAAGGGCGAAGTACTTC.

The chain links TRBV5-1 to TRBJ1-2; 7 nucleotides line up with TRBD1. CDR3 length equals 18 residues. V was clipped by 5 bases and J by 1 base; unmatched bases: 17. CDR1 SGHRS and CDR2 YFSETQ come from the germline V gene. CDR3 region: CASRPSPGTVLYNYGYTF. In DNA, the CDR3 is TGCGCCAGCAGACCATCCCCCGGGACAGTCCTATATAACTATGGCTACACCTTC.